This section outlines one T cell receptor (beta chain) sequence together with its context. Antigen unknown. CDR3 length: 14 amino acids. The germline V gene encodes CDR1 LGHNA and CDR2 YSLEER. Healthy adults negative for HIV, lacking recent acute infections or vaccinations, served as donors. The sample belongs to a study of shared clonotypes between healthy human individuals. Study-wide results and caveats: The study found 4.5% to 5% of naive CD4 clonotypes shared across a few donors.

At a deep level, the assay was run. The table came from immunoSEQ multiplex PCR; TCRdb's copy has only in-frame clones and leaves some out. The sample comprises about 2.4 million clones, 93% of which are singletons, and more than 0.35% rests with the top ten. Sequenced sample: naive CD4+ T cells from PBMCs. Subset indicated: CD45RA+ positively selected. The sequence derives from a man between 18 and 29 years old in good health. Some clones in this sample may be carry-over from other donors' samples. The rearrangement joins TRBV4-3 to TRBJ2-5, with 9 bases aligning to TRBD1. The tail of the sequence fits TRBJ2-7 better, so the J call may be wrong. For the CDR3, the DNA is TGCGCCAGCAGCCCCGGGACAGGGCTAGGCGAGCAGTACTTC. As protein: CASSPGTGLGEQYF.